The rows below give T cell receptor beta chains drawn from one sample of a study of beta chain features in type 1 diabetes. Some clones are missing from TCRdb's copy, which holds only in-frame ones; the method was immunoSEQ multiplex PCR. The table records around 400,000 clones, about 15% of them present only once. Sequenced: naive CD4+ T cells from blood. Source of these receptors: a woman aged 18-35 years in good health. CDR3s include the opening cysteine and the closing phenylalanine or tryptophan. D genes are given only for firm matches. Some rows mark clone size as missing; the rest say once, few, many or name a class of expanded clone.

size	length	V	J	D	CDR3	DNA
few	13	TRBV30	TRBJ1-5	.	CAWSEGGNQPQHF	TGTGCCTGGAGTGAGGGGGGCAATCAGCCCCAGCATTTT
.	16	TRBV4-1	TRBJ1-1	.	CASSQAAAGTNTEAFF	TGCGCCAGCAGCCAAGCGGCGGCAGGGACAAACACTGAAGCTTTCTTT
few	11	TRBV11-2	TRBJ2-3	.	CASRTGLTQYF	TGTGCCAGCAGAACGGGACTCACGCAGTATTTT
few	15	TRBV18	TRBJ1-5	TRBD1	CASSPSGQVNQPQHF	TGTGCCAGCTCACCATCGGGACAGGTCAATCAGCCCCAGCATTTT
.	14	TRBV7-9	TRBJ2-7	TRBD2	CASSFGGRAHEQYF	TGTGCCAGCAGCTTTGGCGGGAGGGCCCACGAGCAGTACTTC
.	15	TRBV7-2	TRBJ1-2	.	CASSSYTRGDYGYTF	TGTGCCAGCAGCTCCTATACCAGGGGCGACTATGGCTACACCTTC
.	13	TRBV5-1	TRBJ2-7	.	CASSGVRSYEQYF	TGCGCCAGCTCGGGAGTTCGGTCCTACGAGCAGTACTTC
few	14	TRBV10-3	TRBJ2-1	.	CAIRPGLANNEQFF	TGTGCCATCAGGCCGGGACTGGCAAACAATGAGCAGTTCTTC
.	12	TRBV30	TRBJ1-1	.	CAWSVTGGRAFF	TGTGCCTGGAGTGTAACGGGCGGGCGGGCTTTCTTT
.	12	TRBV29-1	TRBJ2-6	.	CSVASGANVLTF	TGCAGCGTGGCTTCTGGGGCCAACGTCCTGACTTTC
few	10	TRBV20-1	TRBJ2-5	.	CSEGRETQYF	TGCAGTGAAGGGAGGGAGACCCAGTACTTC
.	13	TRBV9	TRBJ1-2	.	CASQNTGNYGYTF	TGTGCCAGCCAAAACACGGGGAACTATGGCTACACCTTC
.	14	TRBV7-9	TRBJ2-1	TRBD2	CASSFWTREDEQFF	TGTGCCAGCAGCTTCTGGACCCGGGAGGATGAGCAGTTCTTC